These T cell receptor beta chains were read from a single sample in a study of CD8 T cells in ankylosing spondylitis. TCRdb redid the calling of the 5' RACE reads with MiXCR, one entry per CDR3 protein. This table holds under 850,000 distinct CDR3 sequences, 15% to 20% found once. The sequencing input was blood, either unsorted or a sorted T cell fraction (not recorded which). The origin of the receptors is a male donor with ankylosing spondylitis. Both conserved end residues are part of each CDR3. The D gene is left open where the match is weak. Rows may omit the clone size; those that give it use once, few, many or a size class.

D gene	J gene	clone size	V gene	CDR3 DNA	CDR3 protein
NA	TRBJ1-2	few	TRBV5-1	TGCGCCAGCAGCGAGACGGAGATGTATGGCTACACCTTC	CASSETEMYGYTF
TRBD1	TRBJ1-4	NA	TRBV4-2	TGTGCCAGCAGCCATGGCAGGGGGCCCGCTAATGAAAAACTGTTTTTT	CASSHGRGPANEKLFF
NA	TRBJ2-1	few	TRBV7-9	TGTGCCAGCAGCTTCCCAAAGAGCTCCTACAATGAGCAGTTCTTC	CASSFPKSSYNEQFF
NA	TRBJ1-1	few	TRBV6-1	TGTGCCAGCAGTGCGGCCTCAGGGTACCCTGAAGCTTTCTTT	CASSAASGYPEAFF
TRBD1	TRBJ2-2	few	TRBV25-1	TGTGCCAGCAGTGAATCCGGGACAGGCGCCGGGGAGCTGTTTTTT	CASSESGTGAGELFF
NA	TRBJ1-2	NA	TRBV12-3/TRBV12-4	TGTGCCAGCAGCCATGAGTCAGGGTTTTATGGCTACACCTTC	CASSHESGFYGYTF
TRBD1	TRBJ2-5	NA	TRBV5-1	TGCGCCAGCAGCTTGGAGGGGGCGCGGGAGACCCAGTACTTC	CASSLEGARETQYF
TRBD2	TRBJ2-3	NA	TRBV11-2	TGTGCCAGCAGCTTAGGTCGGACTAGCGGGGGGGCCGATACGCAGTATTTT	CASSLGRTSGGADTQYF
TRBD2	TRBJ2-7	NA	TRBV14	TGTGCCAGCAGCCAAGTAGTGGGACTAGCGGGACGGGAGCAGTACTTC	CASSQVVGLAGREQYF
NA	TRBJ2-2	NA	TRBV7-8	TGTGCCAGCAGCTTTAACAGGGAAAACACCGGGGAGCTGTTTTTT	CASSFNRENTGELFF
NA	TRBJ1-5	NA	TRBV7-2	TGTGCCAGCAGCTTAGTAAGGATGGCTAATCAGCCCCAGCATTTT	CASSLVRMANQPQHF
TRBD2	TRBJ2-5	few	TRBV6-1	TGTGCCAGCAGAAATCATCCGGGACTAGCGGGACAAGAGACCCAGTACTTC	CASRNHPGLAGQETQYF
NA	TRBJ2-3	NA	TRBV6-5	TGTGCCAGCAGTTCATCGACTAGCACAGATACGCAGTATTTT	CASSSSTSTDTQYF
NA	TRBJ2-1	NA	TRBV5-1	TGCGCCAGCAGGGATGGGGGGGAGCAGTTCTTC	CASRDGGEQFF
TRBD1	TRBJ2-1	NA	TRBV5-1	TGCGCCAGTGCAACGGGGACAGTCAATGAGCAGTTCTTC	CASATGTVNEQFF
NA	TRBJ1-5	NA	TRBV4-1	TGCGCCAGCAGCCAAGAGGGGGCGGGGGTGAGCAATCAGCCCCAGCATTTT	CASSQEGAGVSNQPQHF
TRBD1	TRBJ2-7	few	TRBV5-6	TGTGCCAGCAGCTCCACCGCGACAGGGGAAATAACTACGAGACAGTACTTC	CASSSTATGEITTRQYF
NA	TRBJ2-3	NA	TRBV24-1	TGTGCCACCAGTGATCCCGGCAGCACAGATACGCAGTATTTT	CATSDPGSTDTQYF
NA	TRBJ2-5	many	TRBV11-1	TGTGCCAGCAGCTCCCAGACGGCTAGCGCTCAAGAGACCCAGTACTTC	CASSSQTASAQETQYF
NA	TRBJ1-4	NA	TRBV6-5	TGTGCCAGCAGTTACCTCAGCGGGGGTAATGAAAAACTGTTTTTT	CASSYLSGGNEKLFF
NA	TRBJ2-2	few	TRBV27	TGTGCCAGCAAGAGGTCCGGGGCGAACACCGGGGAGCTGTTTTTT	CASKRSGANTGELFF
TRBD2	TRBJ2-5	once	TRBV27	TGTGCCAGCAGGCCACTAGCGGTCCTGGAGACCCAGTACTTC	CASRPLAVLETQYF
NA	TRBJ1-2	NA	TRBV2	TGTGCCAGAACCGACGGGGCCGCTGGCGGCTACACCTTC	CARTDGAAGGYTF
NA	TRBJ2-1	NA	TRBV29-1	TGCAGCGTTGAAAACTATGGGACGGGAAATGAGCAGTTCTTC	CSVENYGTGNEQFF
TRBD1	TRBJ1-1	NA	TRBV5-1	TGCGCCAGCAGCTTGGATCAGGGGGGTTCAAACACTGAAGCTTTCTTT	CASSLDQGGSNTEAFF
TRBD1	TRBJ2-7	NA	TRBV5-1	TGCGCCAGCAGCTTGGGACAGGGGTCGAGCTCCTACGAGCAGTACTTC	CASSLGQGSSSYEQYF
NA	TRBJ2-2	few	TRBV20-1	TGCAGTGCGGAGACTGGCTCCCGGGAGCTGTTTTTT	CSAETGSRELFF
TRBD1	TRBJ2-1	few	TRBV12-3/TRBV12-4	TGTGCCAGCAGTTCACAGGGGAACTCCTACAATGAGCAGTTCTTC	CASSSQGNSYNEQFF
TRBD1	TRBJ1-6	few	TRBV5-1	TGCGCCAGCAGCAGAACAGGGGAGAGCGGGAATTCACCCCTCCACTTT	CASSRTGESGNSPLHF
TRBD1	TRBJ2-1	few	TRBV2	TGTGCCAGCAGTCCCTGGGACAGGGACACCTACAATGAGCAGTTCTTC	CASSPWDRDTYNEQFF
NA	TRBJ2-2	few	TRBV5-1	TGCGCCAGCAGCTTTACTGAGTCCGCGAACACCGGGGAGCTGTTTTTT	CASSFTESANTGELFF
NA	TRBJ2-2	few	TRBV5-6	TGTGCCAGCAGCTTTGACAGGATCACCGGGGAGCTGTTTTTT	CASSFDRITGELFF
NA	TRBJ1-1	few	TRBV7-8	TGTGCCAGCAGCTTAGCTGGAGGGGGATTAGCTGAAGCTTTCTTT	CASSLAGGGLAEAFF
TRBD1	TRBJ2-1	NA	TRBV12-3/TRBV12-4	TGTACCAGCAGTTCCCGGGACAGGCCTAGTGAGGACCTAGATGAGCAGTTCTTC	CTSSSRDRPSEDLDEQFF
TRBD2	TRBJ2-3	NA	TRBV2	TGTGCCAGCGGTACTAGCGACCAAACGCGGGGAGATACGCAGTATTTT	CASGTSDQTRGDTQYF
NA	TRBJ2-2	NA	TRBV5-1	TGCGCCAGCAGCTCGGTAGGGGAGACCGGGGAGCTGTTTTTT	CASSSVGETGELFF
NA	TRBJ2-1	NA	TRBV20-1	TGCAGTGCTAGAAAATCGGGACCTGTCGCCAACGAGCAGTTCTTC	CSARKSGPVANEQFF
NA	TRBJ1-1	NA	TRBV2	TGTGCCAGCAGTGGTTGGGGGGTGGCCACTGAAGCTTTCTTT	CASSGWGVATEAFF
TRBD2	TRBJ2-7	NA	TRBV24-1	TGTGCCACCAGTGGTGCGGGAGCGGGGGAGCAGTACTTC	CATSGAGAGEQYF
NA	TRBJ2-3	NA	TRBV4-2	TGCGCCAGCAGCCAAGATTGGGTAGCGGGCACAGATACGCAGTATTTT	CASSQDWVAGTDTQYF
NA	TRBJ2-7	NA	TRBV12-3/TRBV12-4	TGTGCCAGCAGTTTTAGAGGGACCTCTGGCGAGCAGTACTTC	CASSFRGTSGEQYF
NA	TRBJ1-1	NA	TRBV12-3/TRBV12-4	TGTGCCAGCACCGGGGCGGTGAACACTGAAGCTTTCTTT	CASTGAVNTEAFF